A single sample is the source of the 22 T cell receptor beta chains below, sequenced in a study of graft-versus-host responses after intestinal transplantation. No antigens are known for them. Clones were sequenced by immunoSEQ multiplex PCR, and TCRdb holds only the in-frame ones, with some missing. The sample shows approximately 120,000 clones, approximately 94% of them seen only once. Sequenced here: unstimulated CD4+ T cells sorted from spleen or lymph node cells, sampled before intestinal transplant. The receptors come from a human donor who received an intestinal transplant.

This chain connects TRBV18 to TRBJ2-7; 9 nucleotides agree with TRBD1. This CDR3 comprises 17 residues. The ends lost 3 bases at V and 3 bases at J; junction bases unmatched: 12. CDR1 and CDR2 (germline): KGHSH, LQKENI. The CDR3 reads CASSPISGTGFVYEQYF. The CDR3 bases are TGTGCCAGCTCACCTATCTCCGGGACAGGGTTCGTCTACGAGCAGTACTTC. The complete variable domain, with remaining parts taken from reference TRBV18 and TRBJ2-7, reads NAGVMQNPRHLVRRRGQEARLRCSPMKGHSHVYWYRQLPEEGLKFMVYLQKENIIDESGMPKERFSAEFPKEGPSILRIQQVVRGDSAAYFCASSPISGTGFVYEQYFGPGTRLTVT.

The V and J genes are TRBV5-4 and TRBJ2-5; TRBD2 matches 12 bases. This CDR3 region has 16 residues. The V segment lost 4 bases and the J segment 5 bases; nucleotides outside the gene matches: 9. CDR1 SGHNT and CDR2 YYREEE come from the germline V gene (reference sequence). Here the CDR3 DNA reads TGTGCCAGCAGCAACCTAGCGGGGGGGCCGGGCGAGACCCAGTACTTC. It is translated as CASSNLAGGPGETQYF.

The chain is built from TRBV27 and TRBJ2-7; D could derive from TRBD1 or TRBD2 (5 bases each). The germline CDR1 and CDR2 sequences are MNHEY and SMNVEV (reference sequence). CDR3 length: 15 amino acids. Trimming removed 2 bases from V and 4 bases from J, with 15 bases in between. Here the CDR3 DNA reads TGTGCCAGCAGTTTACGGAGGAGTCAGGGATACGAGCAGTACTTC. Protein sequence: CASSLRRSQGYEQYF.

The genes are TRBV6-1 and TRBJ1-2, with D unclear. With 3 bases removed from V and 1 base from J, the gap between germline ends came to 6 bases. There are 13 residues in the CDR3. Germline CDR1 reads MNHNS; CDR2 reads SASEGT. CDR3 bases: TGTGCCAGCAGTGATGGAAGTAACTATGGCTACACCTTC. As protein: CASSDGSNYGYTF.

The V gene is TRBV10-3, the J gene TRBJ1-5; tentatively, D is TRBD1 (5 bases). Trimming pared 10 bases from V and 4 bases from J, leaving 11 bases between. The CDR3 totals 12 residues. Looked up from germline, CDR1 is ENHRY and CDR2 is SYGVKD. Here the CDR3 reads CASGTENQPQHF. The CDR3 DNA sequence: TGTGCCAGCGGGACGGAAAATCAGCCCCAGCATTTT.

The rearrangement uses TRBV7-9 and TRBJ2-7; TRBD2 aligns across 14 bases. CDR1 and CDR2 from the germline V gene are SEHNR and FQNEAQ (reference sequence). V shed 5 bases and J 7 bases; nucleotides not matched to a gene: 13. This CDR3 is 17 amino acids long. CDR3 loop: CASSPFRQGLAGVEQYF. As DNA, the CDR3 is TGTGCCAGCAGCCCCTTCCGACAGGGACTAGCGGGGGTGGAGCAGTACTTC.

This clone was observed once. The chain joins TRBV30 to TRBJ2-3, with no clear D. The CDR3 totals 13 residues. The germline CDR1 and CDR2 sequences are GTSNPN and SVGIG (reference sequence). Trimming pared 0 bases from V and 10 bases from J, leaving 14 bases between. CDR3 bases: TGTGCCTGGAGTGTACAGATGATAAGGGCGCAGTATTTT. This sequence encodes CAWSVQMIRAQYF.

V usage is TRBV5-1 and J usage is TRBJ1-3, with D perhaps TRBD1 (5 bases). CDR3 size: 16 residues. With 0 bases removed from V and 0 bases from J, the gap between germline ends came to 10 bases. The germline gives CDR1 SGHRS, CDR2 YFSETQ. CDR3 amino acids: CASSLDPGSSGNTIYF. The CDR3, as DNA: TGCGCCAGCAGCTTGGACCCAGGGAGCTCTGGAAACACCATATATTTT.

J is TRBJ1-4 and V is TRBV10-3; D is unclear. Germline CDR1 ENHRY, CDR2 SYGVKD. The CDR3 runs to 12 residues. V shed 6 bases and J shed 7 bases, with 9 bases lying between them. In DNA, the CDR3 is TGTGCCATCAGAGGTGGTACTGAAAAACTGTTTTTT. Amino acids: CAIRGGTEKLFF.

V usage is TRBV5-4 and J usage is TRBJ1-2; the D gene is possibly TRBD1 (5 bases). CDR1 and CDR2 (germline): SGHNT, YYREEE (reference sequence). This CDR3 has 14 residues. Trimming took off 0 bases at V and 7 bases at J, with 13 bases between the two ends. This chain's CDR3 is CASSLVGAGLGYTF. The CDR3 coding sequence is TGTGCCAGCAGCTTGGTCGGGGCAGGACTTGGCTACACCTTC.

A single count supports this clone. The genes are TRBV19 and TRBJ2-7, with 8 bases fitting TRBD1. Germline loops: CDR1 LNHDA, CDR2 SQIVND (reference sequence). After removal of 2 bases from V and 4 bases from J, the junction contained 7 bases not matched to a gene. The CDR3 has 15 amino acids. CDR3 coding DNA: TGTGCCAGTAGTATACGAGGACAGGGAATATACGAGCAGTACTTC. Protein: CASSIRGQGIYEQYF.

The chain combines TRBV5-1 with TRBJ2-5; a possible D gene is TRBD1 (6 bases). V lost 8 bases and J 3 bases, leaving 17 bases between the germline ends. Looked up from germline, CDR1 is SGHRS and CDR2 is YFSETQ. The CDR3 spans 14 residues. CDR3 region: CASQKGDTKETQYF. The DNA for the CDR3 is TGCGCCAGTCAAAAGGGGGACACAAAAGAGACCCAGTACTTC.

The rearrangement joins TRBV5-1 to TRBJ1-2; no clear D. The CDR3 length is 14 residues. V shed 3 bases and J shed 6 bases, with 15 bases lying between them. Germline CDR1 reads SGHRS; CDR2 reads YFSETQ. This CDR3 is CASSSPGILHGYTF. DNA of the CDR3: TGCGCCAGCAGCTCGCCCGGGATCCTCCATGGCTACACCTTC.

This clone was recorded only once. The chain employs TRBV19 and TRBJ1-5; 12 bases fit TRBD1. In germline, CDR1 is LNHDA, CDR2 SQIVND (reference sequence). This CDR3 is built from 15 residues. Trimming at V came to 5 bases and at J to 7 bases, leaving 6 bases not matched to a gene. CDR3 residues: CASSAGQGARQPQHF. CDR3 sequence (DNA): TGTGCCAGTAGTGCGGGACAGGGGGCGCGGCAGCCCCAGCATTTT.

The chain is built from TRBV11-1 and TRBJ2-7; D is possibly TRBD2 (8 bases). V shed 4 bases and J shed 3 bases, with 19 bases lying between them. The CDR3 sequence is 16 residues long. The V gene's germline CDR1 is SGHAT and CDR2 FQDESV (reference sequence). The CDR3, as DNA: TGTGCCAGCAGCTCGCCGTCGACAGGGACTAGCTACGAGCAGTACTTC. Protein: CASSSPSTGTSYEQYF.

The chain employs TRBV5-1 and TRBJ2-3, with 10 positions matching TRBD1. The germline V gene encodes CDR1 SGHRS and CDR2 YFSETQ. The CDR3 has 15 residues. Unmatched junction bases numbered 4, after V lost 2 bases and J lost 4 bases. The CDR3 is CASSLGTGVSDTQYF. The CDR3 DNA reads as TGCGCCAGCAGCTTAGGGACAGGGGTTTCAGATACGCAGTATTTT.

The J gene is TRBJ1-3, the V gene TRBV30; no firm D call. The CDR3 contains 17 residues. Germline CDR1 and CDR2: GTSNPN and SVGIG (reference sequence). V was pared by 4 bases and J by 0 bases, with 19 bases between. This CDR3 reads CAWIGVNLGLSGNTIYF. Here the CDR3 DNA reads TGTGCCTGGATAGGTGTAAACCTGGGTCTCTCTGGAAACACCATATATTTT.

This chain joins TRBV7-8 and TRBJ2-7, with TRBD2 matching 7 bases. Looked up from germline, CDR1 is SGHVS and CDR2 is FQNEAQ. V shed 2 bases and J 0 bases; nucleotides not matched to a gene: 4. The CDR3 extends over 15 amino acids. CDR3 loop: CASSLTGGSSYEQYF. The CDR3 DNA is TGTGCCAGCAGCTTAACGGGGGGTAGCTCCTACGAGCAGTACTTC.

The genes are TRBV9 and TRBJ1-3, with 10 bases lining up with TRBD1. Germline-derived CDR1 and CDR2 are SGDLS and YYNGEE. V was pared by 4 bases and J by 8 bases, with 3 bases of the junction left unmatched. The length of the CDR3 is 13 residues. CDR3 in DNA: TGTGCCAGCAGCATCGGACAGGGGGACACCATATATTTT. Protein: CASSIGQGDTIYF.

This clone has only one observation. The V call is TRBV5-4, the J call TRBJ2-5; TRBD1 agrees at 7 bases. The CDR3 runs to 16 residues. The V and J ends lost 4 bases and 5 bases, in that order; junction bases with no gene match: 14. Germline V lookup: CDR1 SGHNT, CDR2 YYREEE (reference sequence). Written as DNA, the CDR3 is TGTGCCAGCAGCCCAACTAGGGGGCTGGGGGCCGAGACCCAGTACTTC. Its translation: CASSPTRGLGAETQYF.

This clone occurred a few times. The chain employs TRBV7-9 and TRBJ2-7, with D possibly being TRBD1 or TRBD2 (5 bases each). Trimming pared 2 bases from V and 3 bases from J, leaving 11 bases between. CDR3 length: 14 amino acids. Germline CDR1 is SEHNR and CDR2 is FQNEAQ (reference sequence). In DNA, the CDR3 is TGTGCCAGCAGCTTAACCGGGGCTTTCTACGAGCAGTACTTC. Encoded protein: CASSLTGAFYEQYF. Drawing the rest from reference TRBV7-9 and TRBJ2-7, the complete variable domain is DTGVSQNPRHKITKRGQNVTFRCDPISEHNRLYWYRQTLGQGPEFLTYFQNEAQLEKSRLLSDRFSAERPKGSFSTLEIQRTEQGDSAMYLCASSLTGAFYEQYFGPGTRLTVT.

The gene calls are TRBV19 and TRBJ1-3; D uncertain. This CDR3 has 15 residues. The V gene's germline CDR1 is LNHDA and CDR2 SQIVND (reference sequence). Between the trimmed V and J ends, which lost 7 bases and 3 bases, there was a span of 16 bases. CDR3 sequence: CASTRADLNGNTIYF. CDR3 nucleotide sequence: TGTGCCAGTACCCGGGCTGATCTGAATGGAAACACCATATATTTT.